These 19 T cell receptor beta chains came from one sample sequenced in a study of regulatory T cells in long-lasting Graves disease. Regarding time point: persistent/refractory GD, antithyroid drugs over 5 years with positive TRAb. PBMC RNA served as the TCR library source. Relying on iRepertoire HTBI primers and Arm-PCR of CDR3 regions, the team built TCR beta libraries. TCRdb fed the multiplex PCR reads into MiXCR, producing one record per CDR3 protein. The table records 350,000 to 500,000 distinct CDR3 sequences, roughly a fifth of them present only once. This specimen consisted of peripheral blood mononuclear cells (PBMCs), obtained when the disease was refractory, from a patient treated with antithyroid drugs. All receptors come from a female donor with Graves disease.

The chain joins TRBV10-2 to TRBJ2-3, with a tentative D call TRBD1 (5 bases). Germline CDR1 reads WSHSY; CDR2 reads SAAADI. This CDR3 is 14 amino acids long. V was cut by 7 bases and J by 0 bases, with 11 bases left in between. The CDR3 DNA reads TGCGCCAGCAAGGCCGGACATAGCACAGATACGCAGTATTTT. Translating gives CASKAGHSTDTQYF.

This clonotype was detected a few times. The rearrangement links TRBV3-1 to TRBJ1-1; TRBD1 matches 10 bases. With 0 bases clipped from V and 5 bases from J, the junction kept 6 bases outside the gene matches. Germline V gene sequence: CDR1 LGHDT, CDR2 YNNKEL (reference sequence). The CDR3 is 16 residues long. CDR3 amino acids: CASSQEPGQGVTEAFF. CDR3 sequence (DNA): TGTGCCAGCAGCCAAGAACCTGGACAGGGGGTAACTGAAGCTTTCTTT.

This clonotype was seen a handful of times. The chain combines TRBV29-1 with TRBJ2-2; TRBD2 might be the D (5 bases). This CDR3 has 16 residues. Germline CDR1 is SQVTM and CDR2 is ANQGSEA. Between the trimmed V and J ends, which lost 6 bases and 1 base, there was a span of 18 bases. The CDR3 here is CSVAPRELGNTGELFF. CDR3 DNA: TGCAGCGTAGCCCCACGTGAACTAGGGAACACCGGGGAGCTGTTTTTT.

The chain carries TRBV2 and TRBJ1-2, with D uncertain. Germline V gene data show CDR1 as SNHLY and CDR2 as FYNNEI. V was shortened by 4 bases and J by 8 bases, with 32 bases between the two germline ends. The CDR3 sequence is 19 residues long. The CDR3 coding sequence is TGTGCCAGCAGTGGGGGAGCGGACCTCGCGAGTCTCCCCGATTTAGGCTACACCTTC. Encoded protein: CASSGGADLASLPDLGYTF.

The rearrangement links TRBV6-1 to TRBJ2-7; no reliable D call. Germline V gene sequence: CDR1 MNHNS, CDR2 SASEGT. V was clipped by 6 bases and J by 1 base, with 16 bases between them. This CDR3 is 15 amino acids long. This CDR3 is CASSQAMQESYEQYF. CDR3 coding DNA: TGTGCCAGCAGCCAGGCCATGCAAGAGTCCTACGAGCAGTACTTC.

This clonotype was recorded many times. The gene calls are TRBV28 and TRBJ1-2; TRBD1 matches 10 bases. The germline V gene encodes CDR1 MDHEN and CDR2 SYDVKM. J gave up 0 bases and V 5 bases, and 6 bases lay outside the gene matches. The CDR3 runs 16 residues. In DNA form, the CDR3 reads TGTGCCAGCAGTACTGACAGGGGGCTAACTAACTATGGCTACACCTTC. Protein sequence: CASSTDRGLTNYGYTF.

CDR3 amino acids: CASSSRRGSTDTQYF. The CDR3 DNA is TGTGCCAGCAGTTCGAGACGCGGATCCACAGATACGCAGTATTTT. The rearrangement joins TRBV28 to TRBJ2-3; no reliable D call. Germline V gene lookup returns CDR1 MDHEN and CDR2 SYDVKM. Trimming left V 4 bases short and J 2 bases short, with 13 bases between. The CDR3 contains 15 residues.

This clonotype occurred a few times. This chain joins TRBV12-3 or TRBV12-4 and TRBJ2-5, with 10 bases that match TRBD1. The CDR3 extends over 16 amino acids. Trimming at V came to 6 bases and at J to 2 bases, leaving 9 bases not matched to a gene. The CDR3 DNA is TGTGCCAGCAGCCTGATGACAGGGGGCCTACAAGAGACCCAGTACTTC. This codes for CASSLMTGGLQETQYF.

The table lists this clonotype with many counts. The rearrangement uses TRBV3-1 and TRBJ1-2, with D unresolved. CDR1 LGHDT and CDR2 YNNKEL come from the germline V gene (reference sequence). The V end was cut by 0 bases, the J end by 3 bases, with 8 bases between. This CDR3 spans 14 amino acids. The CDR3 protein is CASSQDEGDYGYTF. As DNA, the CDR3 is TGTGCCAGCAGCCAAGATGAGGGAGACTATGGCTACACCTTC.

On this clonotype: The conserved closing phenylalanine or tryptophan is absent in this CDR3, likely reflecting a read error. The V gene is TRBV6-2 or TRBV6-3, the J gene TRBJ1-1, with D possibly being TRBD1 (5 bases). The germline gives CDR1 MNHEY, CDR2 SVGEGT. This CDR3 has 12 amino acids. Between the trimmed V and J ends, which lost 0 bases and 10 bases, there was a span of 9 bases. The CDR3 sequence is CASSYSSGGAFV. CDR3 nucleotide sequence: TGTGCCAGCAGTTACTCGTCTGGGGGAGCTTTCGTT.

This clonotype was seen ten or more times. CDR3 DNA sequence: TGTGCCAGTAGTATCGGGCGGGCCGCCTACGAGCAGTACTTC. Amino acids: CASSIGRAAYEQYF. The V gene is TRBV19, the J gene TRBJ2-7; possibly TRBD2 for D (5 bases). Germline V lookup: CDR1 LNHDA, CDR2 SQIVND (reference sequence). The CDR3 contains 14 residues. With 3 bases removed from V and 2 bases from J, the gap between germline ends came to 11 bases.

This clonotype was counted at least ten times. The chain employs TRBV6-1 and TRBJ2-7; possible D gene TRBD2, 7 bases. Trimming removed 6 bases at V and 3 bases at J, with 15 bases between. Looked up from germline, CDR1 is MNHNS and CDR2 is SASEGT. The CDR3 sequence is 14 residues long. The CDR3 sequence: CASSPRGASYEQYF. Here the CDR3 DNA reads TGTGCCAGCAGCCCCCGGGGGGCAAGCTACGAGCAGTACTTC.

The V and J genes are TRBV3-1 and TRBJ2-2; D is perhaps TRBD1 (6 bases). Germline CDR1 reads LGHDT; CDR2 reads YNNKEL (reference sequence). This CDR3 has 15 amino acids. The germline V and J ends were trimmed by 4 bases and 0 bases, with 9 bases remaining between them. The CDR3 nucleotides are TGTGCCAGCAGCCCACAGGGCACGAACACCGGGGAGCTGTTTTTT. Its protein is CASSPQGTNTGELFF.

The table lists this clonotype with many counts. The V and J genes are TRBV3-1 and TRBJ1-5; D not resolved. V lost 3 bases, J lost 3 bases, and 9 bases lay in between. The CDR3 contains 14 residues. Germline assignment: CDR1 LGHDT and CDR2 YNNKEL (reference sequence). Here the CDR3 reads CASSHRANNQPQHF. CDR3 coding DNA: TGTGCCAGCAGCCACCGGGCCAACAATCAGCCCCAGCATTTT.

As concerns this clonotype: A much larger clone differs from this one at a single base, so this may be a read error. The chain carries TRBV13 and TRBJ1-2; weak D call: TRBD1 (5 bases). The CDR3 is made up of 12 amino acids. CDR1 is PRHDT, CDR2 FYEKMQ, per germline (reference sequence). Trimming left V 5 bases short and J 4 bases short, with 8 bases between. CDR3 residues: CASSQDTYGYTF. DNA of the CDR3: TGTGCCAGCAGCCAGGACACCTATGGCTACACCTTC.

This chain links TRBV5-1 with TRBJ2-7; D not certain. Germline V gives CDR1 SGHRS, CDR2 YFSETQ. V dropped 3 bases and J dropped 5 bases, with 12 bases sitting between them. CDR3 length: 13 amino acids. Written as DNA, the CDR3 is TGCGCCAGCAGCTGGGCTGTATACCACGAGCAGTACTTC. It codes for CASSWAVYHEQYF.

This clonotype was seen many times. The gene calls are TRBV28 and TRBJ2-7; D is perhaps TRBD1 or TRBD2 (6 bases each). This CDR3 has 14 amino acids. CDR1 MDHEN and CDR2 SYDVKM come from the germline V gene. V lost 2 bases, J lost 4 bases, and 12 bases lay in between. In nucleotides, the CDR3 is TGTGCCAGCAGTTTAGGGGGGCGCGGATACGAGCAGTACTTC. Amino acid sequence: CASSLGGRGYEQYF.

This clonotype occurred many times. For the CDR3, the DNA is TGTGCCAGCAGCAACATCGTTCAGGGTTGGGAAAAACTGTTTTTT. This sequence encodes CASSNIVQGWEKLFF. The chain carries TRBV28 and TRBJ1-4, with a weak D call TRBD1 (5 bases). The V and J ends lost 6 bases and 8 bases respectively, with 19 bases between them. Per germline, CDR1 MDHEN and CDR2 SYDVKM. This CDR3 region has 15 residues.

This chain links TRBV19 with TRBJ1-1; perhaps TRBD1 as D (5 bases). V lost 5 bases to trimming and J lost 3 bases, with 10 bases between them. CDR1 LNHDA and CDR2 SQIVND come from the germline V gene (reference sequence). The CDR3 is 13 amino acids. The chain's CDR3 is CASSSIGDTEAFF. DNA of the CDR3: TGTGCCAGTAGTTCCATAGGGGACACTGAAGCTTTCTTT.